This paragraph covers one T cell receptor beta chain sequence. Its antigen is as yet unknown. These data come from a study of T cells in Graves' hyperthyroidism and ophthalmopathy. Study-level findings and limits: Ophthalmopathy and stable hyperthyroidism were told apart by a 13 V-J model. Most thyroid clonotypes expanded above 0.001 appeared in blood too.

Diagnosis of hyperthyroidism was new in patients aged 18 to 65, and its duration was under 2 months. Reasons for excluding patients were uncontrolled infection, other autoimmune disease, pregnancy or lactation. Amplified regions were TCR beta CDR3 sequences from RNA transcripts. An initial round of RT-PCR targeting the TCR CDR3 relied on the HTBI primer set. TCRdb used MiXCR to reprocess the multiplex PCR reads, holding one entry per CDR3 protein. The sample contains hundreds of thousands of distinct CDR3 sequences, around 25% of which appear only once. Trimming cost V 4 bases and J 4 bases, with 7 bases left between them. Germline V gene sequence: CDR1 MNHEY, CDR2 SVGEGT. CDR3 length: 12 amino acids.

The receptor was isolated from a man aged 40-55 years with Graves' hyperthyroidism that later progressed to Graves' ophthalmopathy. The rearrangement uses TRBV6-2 or TRBV6-3 and TRBJ2-5; D may correspond to TRBD1 or TRBD2 (5 bases each). The material sequenced was blood. The CDR3 DNA is TGTGCCAGCAGTTCCGGGACAGAGACCCAGTACTTC. Amino acids: CASSSGTETQYF.